The 10 T cell receptor beta chains reported below all come from one sample, sequenced in a study of shared clonotypes between healthy human individuals. Data came from immunoSEQ multiplex PCR; TCRdb stores just in-frame clones and leaves some out. The sample holds more than 1.2 million clones, approximately 98.5% seen once. The sample consisted of naive CD4+ T cells sorted from blood. Specified subset: CD45RA+ positively selected. The receptors shown here come from a man aged 30 to 45 in good health.

The chain joins TRBV5-4 to TRBJ2-6; no clear D gene. Germline CDR1 SGHNT, CDR2 YYREEE (reference sequence). Trimming removed 0 bases from V and 0 bases from J, with 4 bases in between. The CDR3 spans 15 residues. Here the CDR3 reads CASSLAHSGANVLTF. The CDR3 DNA is TGTGCCAGCAGCTTGGCTCACTCTGGGGCCAACGTCCTGACTTTC.

Points on this clone: Other DNA sequences in this sample translate to the same CDR3. This chain joins TRBV19 and TRBJ2-7, with 9 bases matching TRBD2. V gave up 2 bases and J gave up 1 base; unmatched junction bases: 3. The CDR3 length is 15 residues. CDR1 is LNHDA and CDR2 is SQIVND in the germline V gene (reference sequence). The CDR3 DNA is TGTGCCAGTAGTATATCAGCGGGAGGTTCCTACGAGCAGTACTTC. Amino acid sequence: CASSISAGGSYEQYF.

The genes are TRBV5-1 and TRBJ1-2; D perhaps matches TRBD1 (5 bases). Germline V CDR1 and CDR2: SGHRS, YFSETQ. The CDR3 runs to 14 residues. Trimming removed 0 bases from V and 8 bases from J, with 14 bases in between. This CDR3 is CASSLEGREKGYTF. CDR3 bases: TGCGCCAGCAGCTTGGAGGGCAGGGAGAAAGGCTACACCTTC.

The V call is TRBV28, the J call TRBJ1-5; D uncertain. CDR3 length: 14 amino acids. Deletions cut 3 bases from V and 6 bases from J, with 12 bases between. Germline assignment: CDR1 MDHEN and CDR2 SYDVKM. For the CDR3, the DNA is TGTGCCAGCAGTTTGATACGTAAGTTTCAGCCCCAGCATTTT. This encodes CASSLIRKFQPQHF.

The rearrangement joins TRBV14 to TRBJ1-3; 11 bases map to TRBD1. This CDR3 contains 16 residues. J lost 6 bases, V lost 3 bases, and 7 bases had no gene match. CDR1 and CDR2 (germline): SGHDN, FVKESK. The CDR3, as DNA: TGTGCCAGCAGCCAGATGCCCGGACAGGGGGCAAACACCATATATTTT. Its protein product is CASSQMPGQGANTIYF.

This chain uses TRBV18 with TRBJ2-2; a weak D match, TRBD1 (5 bases). This CDR3 has 15 amino acids. Germline values: CDR1 KGHSH, CDR2 LQKENI. Trimming removed 1 base at V and 7 bases at J, with 13 bases between. CDR3 nucleotides: TGTGCCAGCTCACCACGGGGCGGACCGGGCGGGGAGCTGTTTTTT. It specifies CASSPRGGPGGELFF.

The V call is TRBV19, the J call TRBJ1-5; D call uncertain. There are 13 residues in the CDR3. The V end lost 6 bases, the J end lost 0 bases, and 6 bases lay between the germline ends. Germline V gene sequence: CDR1 LNHDA, CDR2 SQIVND (reference sequence). This chain's CDR3 is CASRSDSNQPQHF. Written as DNA, the CDR3 is TGTGCCAGTAGAAGTGATAGCAATCAGCCCCAGCATTTT. The full variable domain, in which reference TRBV19 and TRBJ1-5 provide the parts outside the CDR3, is DGGITQSPKYLFRKEGQNVTLSCEQNLNHDAMYWYRQDPGQGLRLIYYSQIVNDFQKGDIAEGYSVSREKKESFPLTVTSAQKNPTAFYLCASRSDSNQPQHFGDGTRLSIL.

This clone has a single count. Compared with germline, one end of the junction differs, possibly owing to a read error. J is TRBJ1-2 and V is TRBV5-5; no definite D call. Germline-derived CDR1 and CDR2 are SGHKS and YYEKEE (reference sequence). CDR3 size: 11 residues. The CDR3 region is CASSGADGKNF. The DNA for the CDR3 is TGTGCCAGCAGCGGAGCGGACGGCAAGAACTTC. Filled out from reference TRBV5-5 and TRBJ1-2, the complete variable domain reads DAGVTQSPTHLIKTRGQQVTLRCSPISGHKSVSWYQQVLGQGPQFIFQYYEKEERGRGNFPDRFSARQFPNYSSELNVNALLLGDSALYLCASSGADGKNFGSGTRLTVV.

As for this clone: Other DNA variants within this sample encode the same CDR3. The chain carries TRBV27 and TRBJ2-6; D not resolved. Germline V CDR1 and CDR2: MNHEY, SMNVEV (reference sequence). V lost 3 bases and J lost 0, with 6 bases in between. The CDR3 covers 15 residues. DNA of the CDR3: TGTGCCAGCAGTTTTTTGCCCTCTGGGGCCAACGTCCTGACTTTC. Translating it yields CASSFLPSGANVLTF.

The chain has TRBV29-1 and TRBJ2-7, with a weak D call TRBD1 (5 bases). This CDR3 has 15 residues. Per the germline V gene, CDR1 is SQVTM and CDR2 is ANQGSEA. V was trimmed by 0 bases and J by 0 bases, leaving 12 bases between them. The CDR3 spells CSVEDQGFSSYEQYF. DNA for the CDR3: TGCAGCGTTGAAGATCAGGGATTCAGCTCCTACGAGCAGTACTTC.